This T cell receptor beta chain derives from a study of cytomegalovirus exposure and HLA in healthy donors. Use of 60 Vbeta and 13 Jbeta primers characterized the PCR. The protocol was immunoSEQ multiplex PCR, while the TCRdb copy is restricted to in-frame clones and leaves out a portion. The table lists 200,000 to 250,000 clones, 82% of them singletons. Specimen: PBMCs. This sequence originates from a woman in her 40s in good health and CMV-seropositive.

The CDR3 reads CASSVGQASEKLFF. As DNA, the CDR3 is TGTGCCAGCAGCGTGGGACAGGCGAGCGAAAAACTGTTTTTT. This chain links TRBV9 with TRBJ1-4; the match to TRBD1 covers 8 bases. The V gene end was trimmed by 2 bases and the J gene end by 8 bases; junction bases not matched to a gene: 5. The CDR3 sequence is 14 residues long. CDR1 is SGDLS, CDR2 YYNGEE, per germline.